This TCR beta chain was recovered during a study of CDR3 diversity in severe acne. This clonotype was seen many times. One entry per CDR3 protein results from TCRdb running MiXCR on the PCR reads. The sample contains tens of thousands of distinct CDR3 sequences, around 53% of which appear only once. The length of the CDR3 is 14 residues. V lost 7 bases, J lost 2 bases, and 15 bases lay in between. Germline CDR1 MNHEY, CDR2 SVGAGI. V is TRBV6-5 and J is TRBJ2-7, with a weak D call TRBD1 (5 bases). The TCR was taken from a male donor in good health, without acne. The sample comprised blood. Here the CDR3 DNA reads TGTGCCAGCAAACAGGTCGGCACCCCCTACGAGCAGTACTTC. Amino acid sequence: CASKQVGTPYEQYF.